One sample yielded the 16 T cell receptor beta chains listed below, sequenced in a study of beta chain features in type 1 diabetes. The investigators reverse transcribed all of the isolated RNA, so they sequenced expressed TCRB transcripts. The protocol was immunoSEQ multiplex PCR, while the TCRdb copy is restricted to in-frame clones and leaves out a portion. The data contain about 160,000 clones, about 9.1% of them seen just once; the ten biggest clones take up roughly 2.5%. The sample taken for sequencing was central memory CD4+ T cells from blood. Every receptor here comes from a young woman in good health.

This clone was recorded a few times. The chain links TRBV11-3 to TRBJ2-5; 12 nucleotides agree with TRBD2. The CDR3 runs 18 residues. Germline V gives CDR1 SGHNT, CDR2 YENEEA. With V trimmed by 5 bases and J by 7 bases, 17 bases remained unmatched. The CDR3 loop is CASSPSRTSGISDRTQYF. CDR3 DNA: TGTGCCAGCAGCCCCAGCAGGACTAGCGGGATATCGGATAGGACCCAGTACTTC.

The chain recombines TRBV5-1 with TRBJ2-1; D perhaps matches TRBD2 (6 bases). Germline V gives CDR1 SGHRS, CDR2 YFSETQ. The CDR3 has 14 residues. V lost 2 bases and J lost 5, with 11 bases in between. In nucleotides, the CDR3 is TGCGCCAGCAGCTTTGGGTGGGGGGACAATGAGCAGTTCTTC. Translation gives CASSFGWGDNEQFF.

This clone was recorded a few times. The chain links TRBV7-9 to TRBJ2-2, with a possible D match to TRBD2 (7 bases). The germline V and J ends were trimmed by 6 bases and 6 bases, with 14 bases remaining between them. The CDR3 has 14 amino acids. Per the germline V gene, CDR1 is SEHNR and CDR2 is FQNEAQ (reference sequence). CDR3 sequence: CASSPQGGPGELFF. CDR3 coding DNA: TGTGCCAGCAGTCCACAGGGAGGGCCCGGGGAGCTGTTTTTT.

The V call is TRBV7-2, the J call TRBJ2-1; 14 bases agree with TRBD2. This CDR3 contains 13 residues. CDR1 SGHTA and CDR2 FQGNSA come from the germline V gene. J was trimmed by 9 bases and V by 6 bases; bases with no gene match: 1. The CDR3 loop reads CASRGLAGVEQFF. For the CDR3, the DNA is TGTGCCAGCAGGGGACTAGCGGGAGTTGAGCAGTTCTTC. The full variable domain, completed using reference TRBV7-2 and TRBJ2-1, is GAGVSQSPSNKVTEKGKDVELRCDPISGHTALYWYRQSLGQGLEFLIYFQGNSAPDKSGLPSDRFSAERTGGSVSTLTIQRTQQEDSAVYLCASRGLAGVEQFFGPGTRLTVL.

This clone has at least ten counts. The rearrangement links TRBV7-6 to TRBJ1-6; D unclear. The CDR3 is 14 residues long. Germline CDR1 and CDR2: SGHVS and FNYEAQ. Trimming left V 1 base short and J 9 bases short, with 10 bases between. The CDR3 bases are TGTGCCAGCAGCTTAGGGGCCCGATCTTCACCCCTCCACTTT. It translates to CASSLGARSSPLHF.

This chain joins TRBV7-2 and TRBJ2-7; TRBD2 matches 10 bases. Germline CDR1 is SGHTA and CDR2 is FQGNSA. Losses at the gene ends were 7 bases for V and 9 bases for J; bases not matched to a gene: 12. The CDR3 covers 14 residues. The CDR3 coding sequence is TGTGCCAGCACCATGGGACTAGCGACGGGTGGGCAGTACTTC. This codes for CASTMGLATGGQYF.

This clone appeared a few times. The chain joins TRBV2 to TRBJ2-2, with D possibly TRBD1 on 6 matching bases. Germline V gene sequence: CDR1 SNHLY, CDR2 FYNNEI. The germline V and J ends were trimmed by 6 bases and 5 bases, with 13 bases remaining between them. The CDR3 covers 14 residues. The CDR3 protein is CASSLYRETGELFF. CDR3 DNA: TGTGCCAGCAGCCTATACAGGGAAACCGGGGAGCTGTTTTTT. The full variable domain, completed using reference TRBV2 and TRBJ2-2, is EPEVTQTPSHQVTQMGQEVILRCVPISNHLYFYWYRQILGQKVEFLVSFYNNEISEKSEIFDDQFSVERPDGSNFTLKIRSTKLEDSAMYFCASSLYRETGELFFGEGSRLTVL.

This clone was seen more than once but under ten times. This sequence joins TRBV5-1 and TRBJ1-1; TRBD1 agrees at 8 bases. CDR3 length: 15 amino acids. V shed 3 bases and J 4 bases; nucleotides not matched to a gene: 8. Germline V gives CDR1 SGHRS, CDR2 YFSETQ. DNA of the CDR3: TGCGCCAGCAGCTCGACATTGGACAGGGCCACTGAAGCTTTCTTT. It is translated as CASSSTLDRATEAFF.

V and J are TRBV5-8 and TRBJ2-3; 8 nucleotides align to TRBD2. CDR3 length: 15 residues. V shed 10 bases, J shed 6 bases, and the junction held 16 bases outside the gene matches. Per germline, CDR1 SGHTS and CDR2 YDEGEE. This chain's CDR3 is CALNSGGRLMDTQYF. DNA of the CDR3: TGTGCCCTAAACAGCGGGGGTCGTCTGATGGATACGCAGTATTTT.

The chain combines TRBV9 with TRBJ2-3, with a possible D match to TRBD1 (6 bases). The length of the CDR3 is 16 residues. Per the germline V gene, CDR1 is SGDLS and CDR2 is YYNGEE. V lost 1 base and J lost 1, with 13 bases in between. The CDR3 DNA follows: TGTGCCAGCAGCGTATCATCCAGGGGAGGCACAGATACGCAGTATTTT. The encoded protein is CASSVSSRGGTDTQYF.

V is TRBV18 and J is TRBJ2-5; D perhaps matches TRBD2 (6 bases). CDR1 KGHSH and CDR2 LQKENI come from the germline V gene. Trimming shortened V by 1 base and J by 5 bases, and 14 bases separated the two germline ends. This CDR3 is built from 15 residues. The CDR3 DNA reads as TGTGCCAGCTCACCACTCCAGGAGGGGCTGGAGACCCAGTACTTC. It specifies CASSPLQEGLETQYF.

A few counts support this clone. The V gene is TRBV29-1, the J gene TRBJ2-7, with 10 bases aligning to TRBD1. V was clipped by 7 bases and J by 5 bases; unmatched bases: 11. The CDR3 extends over 14 amino acids. Germline CDR1 reads SQVTM; CDR2 reads ANQGSEA. The CDR3 DNA sequence: TGCAGCGCTACAGCCGGGACAGGGGTTAACGAGCAGTACTTC. It translates to CSATAGTGVNEQYF.

This clone has a handful of counts. V gene TRBV25-1 combines with J gene TRBJ1-2; TRBD1 aligns across 7 bases. V lost 1 base to trimming and J lost 2 bases; unmatched junction nucleotides: 10. CDR3 size: 17 residues. Germline CDR1 MGHDK, CDR2 SYGVNS. CDR3 protein: CASSESGGPTVNYGYTF. The CDR3, as DNA: TGTGCCAGCAGTGAATCAGGGGGACCCACAGTAAACTATGGCTACACCTTC.

This clone was detected ten times or more. The rearrangement uses TRBV2 and TRBJ1-5; D ambiguous. Germline values: CDR1 SNHLY, CDR2 FYNNEI. The CDR3 length is 13 residues. Deletions cut 7 bases from V and 7 bases from J, with 14 bases between. CDR3 coding DNA: TGTGCCAGCACTCGCTCCGGTCCGCAGCCCCAGCATTTT. Encoded protein: CASTRSGPQPQHF.

This clone was seen a handful of times. The chain is built from TRBV6-5 and TRBJ2-7; 10 nucleotides match TRBD2. Germline CDR1 MNHEY, CDR2 SVGAGI. This CDR3 comprises 15 residues. J gave up 5 bases and V 6 bases, and 10 bases lay outside the gene matches. The CDR3 DNA reads as TGTGCCAGCAGCCCTTTGGGGACTAGCGTCGACGAGCAGTACTTC. Encoded protein: CASSPLGTSVDEQYF.

The table lists this clone with a few counts. The genes are TRBV30 and TRBJ1-3; D uncertain. Germline CDR1 and CDR2: GTSNPN and SVGIG (reference sequence). Deletions cut 4 bases from V and 2 bases from J, with 3 bases between. This CDR3 spans 11 amino acids. The CDR3: CAWTTGNTIYF. CDR3 DNA sequence: TGTGCCTGGACAACTGGAAACACCATATATTTT. The full variable domain, with the rest looked up from reference TRBV30 and TRBJ1-3, is SQTIHQWPATLVQPVGSPLSLECTVEGTSNPNLYWYRQAAGRGLQLLFYSVGIGQISSEVPQNLSASRPQDRQFILSSKKLLLSDSGFYLCAWTTGNTIYFGEGSWLTVV.